This T cell receptor beta chain was documented in a study of blood T cell repertoires in COVID-19. Study-level background: Some COVID-19 samples were acute and others convalescent; all came from the United States, Italy and Spain. Nucleic acid was either cDNA or gDNA, and it came from T cells, B-cell-depleted T cells, or PBMCs.

Per the study methods: Reference gene primers were amplified, and this amplification served to estimate nucleated cell counts. The repertoire was sequenced with immunoSEQ multiplex PCR; TCRdb's copy has only in-frame clones and lacks some. D and trimming come from the DNA, and the V and J calls and clone size come from that table. The sample holds about 100,000 clones, around 85% seen once. The CDR3 is made up of 14 amino acids. Germline V gene sequence: CDR1 LNHDA, CDR2 SQIVND (reference sequence). Trimming removed 4 bases at V and 3 bases at J, with 9 bases between. Source material: peripheral blood. The receptor was derived from a man aged 45-65 years with active or convalescent COVID-19. This rearrangement joins TRBV19 to TRBJ1-4; D is perhaps TRBD1 (5 bases). This chain's CDR3 is CASSRGVANEKLFF. CDR3 in DNA: TGTGCCAGTAGTAGGGGGGTTGCTAATGAAAAACTGTTTTTT.